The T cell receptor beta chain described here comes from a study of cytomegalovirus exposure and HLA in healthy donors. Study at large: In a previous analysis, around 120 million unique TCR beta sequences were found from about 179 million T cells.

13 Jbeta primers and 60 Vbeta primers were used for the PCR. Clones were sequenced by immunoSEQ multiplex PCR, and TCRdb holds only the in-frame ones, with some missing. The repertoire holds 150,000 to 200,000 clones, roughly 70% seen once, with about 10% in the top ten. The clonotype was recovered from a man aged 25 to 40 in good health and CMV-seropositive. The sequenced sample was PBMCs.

DNA of the CDR3: TGTGCCAGCAGCCGAGGGACTAGCGGGAGAGATACGCAGTATTTT. Translation gives CASSRGTSGRDTQYF. The chain employs TRBV7-3 and TRBJ2-3; 14 bases match TRBD2. Per the germline V gene, CDR1 is SGHTA and CDR2 is FQGTGA. CDR3 length: 15 residues. V trimming: 5 bases; J trimming: 5 bases; junction bases outside the gene matches: 3.